The source of this T cell receptor (beta chain) is a study of blood T cell repertoires in COVID-19 (TCRdb year 2020). About the investigation overall: Samples covering the acute and convalescent phases of COVID-19 were provided by collaborators in the United States, Italy and Spain. The material from the prospective study consisted of cDNA or gDNA derived from T cells, B-cell-depleted T cells, or PBMCs. Deeply sampled blood TCRbeta repertoires from subjects exposed to, actively infected with, or recovered from COVID-19 were included in the dataset. The repertoires were made available in a free public database intended to serve as a resource for research on the immune response to SARS-CoV-2. Samples came from the ongoing ImmuneRACE study (first 160 participants) plus 1,254 subjects from 6 global collaborators. The sample metadata nearly always contained a de-identified subject ID, COVID-19 status, age in years and sex. Where HLA class I and class II types were available, the types were taken from metadata supplied by the sample provider, not from assay-based typing.

On the study overall, not on this receptor specifically: The amount of clinical and demographic metadata varied by source and participant and was provided uncurated.

In the case of this clone: The specificity of this receptor is unknown. No qualities accompany the bases; no much larger clone lies one base away.

One collaborating source in Seattle enrolled patients during active infection and followed them longitudinally through the course of disease. The collaborating institutions used their own protocols to collect whole blood in K2EDTA tubes. For TCRbeta analysis, collaborators shipped samples in one of three forms: frozen whole blood, isolated PBMCs, or DNA extracted from either of those sample types. V is pruned by 4 bases and J by 2 bases, leaving 13 bases of the junction without a gene match. Inclusive of the bounding cysteine and phenylalanine, the CDR3 is 17 residues long. Only CDR3 DNA is held: 51 bases, read in frame from base 1. Taken from the germline V gene, the CDR1 and CDR2 loops are SNHLY and FYNNEI. The immunoSEQ Assay, a bias-controlled multiplex PCR, was used to amplify TCRbeta CDR3 regions from genomic DNA. Under the source paper's analysis protocol: Nucleated cell counts per sample were estimated from amplification of reference gene primers within the assay. Sequence reads were collapsed and filtered to measure the absolute abundance of every unique TCRbeta CDR3 rearrangement. For each sample, productive Simpson clonality was calculated as the square root of Simpson's diversity index over productive rearrangements. The table was pulled from immuneACCESS by TCRdb, which kept in-frame rearrangements only. Such tables lose some clones; where checked, under half of the loss comes from unresolved V genes, and the rest has no known cause. Clonal size and the V and J genes are those of that table, whereas D and trimming came from the DNA. This sample has fewer than 250,000 clones in its table, and 85% to 95% of those were observed once. More than 0.65% of the sample lies in the top ten.

Specimen: peripheral blood. The chain is assembled from TRBV2 and TRBJ1-2; TRBD1 fits 7 bases in the junction. This clonotype was sampled from a man aged 25-45 years with COVID-19, enrolled during active disease. The CDR3 sequence is CASSGRGQVRRNYGYTF. The base sequence is TGTGCCAGCAGTGGTCGTGGACAGGTTCGCAGAAACTATGGCTACACCTTC.